This TCR beta chain originates from a study of T cell responses to AZD1222 COVID-19 vaccine. Whole-study findings and limits: Spike-spanning, vaccine-associated CD4 TCRs were dominant at 160-218 and 743-854. Repertoire sampling was restricted to post-peak T cell response timepoints. Baseline testing showed seropositivity in only five or six AZD1222 recipients. Spike-specific TCR breadth rose after two AZD1222 doses, and depth rose as well.

Concerning this clone itself: What it recognizes is unknown.

Sequencing used immunoSEQ multiplex PCR; TCRdb keeps in-frame clones, though not all of them. The top ten clones hold 3.6% of a sample with roughly 190,000 clones, approximately 92% of them seen once. The source was peripheral blood, collected 28 days after the second dose of the MenACWY control vaccine. The source of this sequence is an adult who received the MenACWY meningococcal vaccine as a control.

The CDR3 loop is CASSGSTEATF. DNA for the CDR3: TGCGCCAGCAGCGGAAGCACGGAGGCCACCTTC. The chain is built from TRBV5-1 and TRBJ1-2; D is uncertain. V was shortened by 4 bases and J by 13 bases, with 14 bases between the two germline ends. Germline V gives CDR1 SGHRS, CDR2 YFSETQ. The CDR3 runs to 11 residues.